These 2 T cell receptor beta chains were sequenced from one sample in a study of breast tumors, draining lymph nodes, adjacent tissues (TCRdb year 2016). Library construction relied on multiplex PCR. TCRdb lists the instrument as Illumina HiSeq 2000. TCRdb applied fastp at Q25 and MiXCR to the public reads, then kept only in-frame beta chains. Records with the same CDR3 protein are collapsed into one entry carrying the most frequent genes and DNA. The sample table lists 270,000 or so distinct CDR3 sequences, 30% of them with a count of one. In total, the top ten clones hold more than 1% of the sample. Lymph node samples were obtained from the axillary draining lymph nodes of breast cancer patients. Sequencing was performed on axillary lymph node tissue. These receptors were taken from a female donor with breast cancer. Some clones in this sample may be carry-over from other donors' samples.

This clonotype was seen repeatedly, ten times or more. The DNA of the CDR3 is TGTGCCATCGCCTCGGGAGATACGCAGTATTTT. Translating gives CAIASGDTQYF. The J gene is TRBJ2-3, the V gene TRBV6-2 or TRBV6-3; D ambiguous. The CDR3 contains 11 residues. V was clipped by 10 bases and J by 5 bases, with 10 bases between them. Germline-derived CDR1 and CDR2 are MNHEY and SVGEGT.

The chain uses TRBV10-3 and TRBJ2-7; 10 bases line up with TRBD2. CDR3 length: 17 residues. Per the germline V gene, CDR1 is ENHRY and CDR2 is SYGVKD. V was pared by 10 bases and J by 5 bases, with 20 bases of the junction left unmatched. Written as DNA, the CDR3 is TGTGCCAGCAGCACCTCTGGGCAGCGGGAGGGTTCCCACGAGCAGTACTTC. As protein: CASSTSGQREGSHEQYF.